What follows are 5 T cell receptor beta chains derived from one specimen sequenced in a study of regulatory T cells in long-lasting Graves disease. For TCR beta, libraries came from iRepertoire HTBI primers and Arm-PCR of CDR3 regions. Using its own MiXCR run on the multiplex PCR reads, TCRdb lists one record per CDR3 protein. Here the sample spans a few hundred thousand distinct CDR3 sequences, about 14% being singletons. The time point denotes: newly diagnosed GD, antithyroid drugs for less than 3 months. Extracted RNA from PBMCs served as the source of the TCR library. The same data also went into a second study, on T cells in Graves' hyperthyroidism and ophthalmopathy.

Source: peripheral blood mononuclear cells (PBMCs), taken at new diagnosis, from a patient treated with antithyroid drugs. These TCRs come from a man aged 30 to 45 with Graves disease.

V and J are TRBV27 and TRBJ1-4; no definite D call. Trimming pared 3 bases from V and 0 bases from J, leaving 20 bases between. The CDR3 sequence is 19 residues long. The germline CDR1 and CDR2 sequences are MNHEY and SMNVEV (reference sequence). CDR3: CASSFLPGPTIATNEKLFF. The CDR3 region has the DNA TGTGCCAGCAGTTTTTTACCTGGTCCAACGATTGCAACTAATGAAAAACTGTTTTTT.

There are a few counts of this clonotype. The V and J genes are TRBV19 and TRBJ1-5; D may be TRBD1 (5 bases). The V end lost 7 bases, the J end lost 7 bases, and 14 bases lay between the germline ends. The CDR3 length is 13 residues. In germline, CDR1 is LNHDA, CDR2 SQIVND (reference sequence). The CDR3 region is CASTQGLEQPQHF. The CDR3 DNA follows: TGTGCCAGTACCCAGGGATTAGAGCAGCCCCAGCATTTT. Together with reference TRBV19 and TRBJ1-5, the CDR3 gives the full variable domain: DGGITQSPKYLFRKEGQNVTLSCEQNLNHDAMYWYRQDPGQGLRLIYYSQIVNDFQKGDIAEGYSVSREKKESFPLTVTSAQKNPTAFYLCASTQGLEQPQHFGDGTRLSIL.

This clonotype was counted at least ten times. J is TRBJ2-1 and V is TRBV12-3 or TRBV12-4; unclear D gene. Trimming removed 9 bases from V and 0 bases from J, with 15 bases in between. This CDR3 is built from 15 residues. The DNA of the CDR3 is TGTGCCAGTGATGCAGGTCTAGGCTCCTACAATGAGCAGTTCTTC. The encoded protein is CASDAGLGSYNEQFF.

This clonotype appeared a few times. V gene TRBV7-9 combines with J gene TRBJ2-7; no clear D gene. The CDR3 totals 15 residues. The germline CDR1 and CDR2 sequences are SEHNR and FQNEAQ (reference sequence). Trimming removed 1 base from V and 6 bases from J, with 16 bases in between. The CDR3: CASSLDSAQAREQYF. The CDR3 nucleotides are TGTGCCAGCAGCTTAGATTCCGCCCAAGCTCGCGAGCAGTACTTC. Variable domain in full (rest from reference TRBV7-9 and TRBJ2-7): DTGVSQNPRHKITKRGQNVTFRCDPISEHNRLYWYRQTLGQGPEFLTYFQNEAQLEKSRLLSDRFSAERPKGSFSTLEIQRTEQGDSAMYLCASSLDSAQAREQYFGPGTRLTVT.

This clonotype was detected ten times or more. The J gene is TRBJ2-2, the V gene TRBV12-3 or TRBV12-4; D is undetermined. Deletions cut 4 bases from V and 7 bases from J, with 10 bases between. The CDR3 sequence is 13 residues long. In DNA, the CDR3 is TGTGCCAGCAGTTCAACTTACAACGGGGAGCTGTTTTTT. It codes for CASSSTYNGELFF.